This entry lists 4 T cell receptor beta chains sequenced from one sample in a study of blood T cells in healthy people across ages. A second PCR, run for roughly 6 to 11 cycles, used a sample-barcoded 5' primer plus a J-beta primer mix. Each CDR3 protein gets one entry after TCRdb re-called the 5' RACE reads with MiXCR. The table records about 1,500,000 distinct CDR3 sequences, roughly 40% of them present only once. The sample comprised blood. The receptor source for this set is a woman younger than 30 in good health.

This chain joins TRBV4-1 and TRBJ1-5; D gene uncertain. With 2 bases removed from V and 4 bases from J, the gap between germline ends came to 12 bases. CDR1 and CDR2 (germline): MGHRA, YSYEKL. The CDR3 totals 15 residues. The CDR3 region has the DNA TGCGCCAGCAGCCAATGGTCAGGAGGGAATCAGCCCCAGCATTTT. This translates into CASSQWSGGNQPQHF.

Concerning this clonotype: At one boundary the junction diverges from the germline segment, which might be a read error. J is TRBJ2-1 and V is TRBV12-3 or TRBV12-4; 9 nucleotides line up with TRBD1. This CDR3 has 15 amino acids. As DNA, the CDR3 is TGTGCCGGCAGTTTAGTACAGGGGGCGCGGAATGAGCAGTTCTTC. This gives the protein CAGSLVQGARNEQFF.

The chain has TRBV14 and TRBJ2-7; D uncertain. Germline V gene sequence: CDR1 SGHDN, CDR2 FVKESK. The CDR3 extends over 14 amino acids. The V end lost 10 bases, the J end lost 0 bases, and 16 bases lay between the germline ends. The CDR3 region has the DNA TGTGCCACCTCTATCACACCGCGCTCCTACGAGCAGTACTTC. Translated, it gives CATSITPRSYEQYF.

This clonotype was recorded at least ten times. This chain uses TRBV12-3 or TRBV12-4 with TRBJ2-5; D unclear. The CDR3 sequence is 14 residues long. Trimming took off 6 bases at V and 4 bases at J, with 15 bases between the two ends. CDR3 in DNA: TGTGCCAGCAGCGCGGACCTACCGCCAGAGACCCAGTACTTC. It is translated as CASSADLPPETQYF.